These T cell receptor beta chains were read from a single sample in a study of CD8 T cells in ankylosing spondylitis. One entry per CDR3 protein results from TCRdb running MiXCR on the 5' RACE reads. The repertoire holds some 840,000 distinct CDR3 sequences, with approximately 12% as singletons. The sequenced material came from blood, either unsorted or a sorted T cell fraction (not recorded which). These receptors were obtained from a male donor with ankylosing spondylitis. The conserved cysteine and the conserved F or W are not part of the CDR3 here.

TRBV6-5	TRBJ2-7	ASSYRGSDNEQY
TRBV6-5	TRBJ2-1	ASSSGALAGVDEQF
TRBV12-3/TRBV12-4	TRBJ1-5	ASSDSYNQPQH
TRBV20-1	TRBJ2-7	SARALRGASYEQY
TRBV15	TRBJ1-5	ATSRDLLPGQPQH
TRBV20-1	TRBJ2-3	SARRQGAGGDTQY
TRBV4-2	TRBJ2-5	ASSQASGGAETQY
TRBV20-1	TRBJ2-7	SAQPAQDEQY
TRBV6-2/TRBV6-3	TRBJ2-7	ASSSHYLRVGPPYEQY
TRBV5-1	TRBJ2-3	ASSFTSGGSTDTQY
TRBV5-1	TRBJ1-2	ASSLSDRAYGYT
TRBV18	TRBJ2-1	ASSPGQDSYNEQF
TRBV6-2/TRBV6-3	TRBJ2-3	ASKRLAGGTDTQY
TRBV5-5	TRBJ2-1	ASSLGGQVAYNEQF
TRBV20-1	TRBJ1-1	SARGTGSEAF
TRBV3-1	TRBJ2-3	ASSQELGSTQY
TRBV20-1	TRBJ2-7	SALVLGNFVDEQY
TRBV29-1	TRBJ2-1	SVSTSGGRKSSYNEQF
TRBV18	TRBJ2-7	ASSPPMGGAQDEQY
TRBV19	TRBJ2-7	ASSRRPGRTYEQY
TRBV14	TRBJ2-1	ASSQSWVAGPGGEQF
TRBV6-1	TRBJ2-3	ASSEARGERTDTQY
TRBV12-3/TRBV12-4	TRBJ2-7	ASRRSAEQY
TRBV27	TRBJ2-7	ASSLVAQGSPYEQY
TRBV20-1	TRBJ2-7	SARATGGPYEQY
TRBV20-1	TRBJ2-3	SAQHQGDTQY
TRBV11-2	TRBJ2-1	ASSALRGSNEQF
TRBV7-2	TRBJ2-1	ASSSVGVEQF
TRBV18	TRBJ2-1	ASSPRESGSSYNEQF
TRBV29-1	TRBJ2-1	SGWTSGYNEQF
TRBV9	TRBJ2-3	ASSVLSGGATDTQY
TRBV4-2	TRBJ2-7	ASSQHPLSSYEQY
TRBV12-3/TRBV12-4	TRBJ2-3	ASSYREADTQY
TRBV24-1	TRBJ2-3	ATSGPGDTQY
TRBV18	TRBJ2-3	ASSLIAGGNTDTQY
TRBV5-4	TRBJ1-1	ASSWTQMNTEAF
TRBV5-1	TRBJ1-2	ASSLGGPSYGYT
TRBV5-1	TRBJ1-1	ASSLGYPGNTEAF
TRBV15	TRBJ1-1	ATSAGLLNTEAF